This is a list of T cell receptor beta chains from one sample in a study of regulatory T cells in long-lasting Graves disease. TCRdb reprocessed the multiplex PCR reads with MiXCR, giving one entry per CDR3 protein. The table includes roughly 500,000 distinct CDR3 sequences, around an eighth detected once. The data were also submitted as part of a second study, on T cells in Graves' hyperthyroidism and ophthalmopathy.

Material: peripheral blood mononuclear cells (PBMCs), obtained at new diagnosis, from a patient treated with antithyroid drugs. The receptors were sampled from a man younger than 45 with Graves disease. Each CDR3 is given without its conserved first and last residue.

v_gene: TRBV19; CDR3aa: ASSIDPDRTGELF
v_gene: TRBV27; CDR3aa: ASRPGKAVYGYT
v_gene: TRBV28; CDR3aa: ASIPRTELRSNEKLF
v_gene: TRBV6-1; CDR3aa: ASSKLGIGVDSYEQY
v_gene: TRBV6-1; CDR3aa: ASSAGETQY
v_gene: TRBV7-9; CDR3aa: ASSSLEDLLFYEQY
v_gene: TRBV15; CDR3aa: ATSRGAGKENEQF
v_gene: TRBV12-3/TRBV12-4; CDR3aa: ASRPGGWGTIMRSIMNTEAF
v_gene: TRBV3-1; CDR3aa: ASSEGHSNQPQH
v_gene: TRBV7-9; CDR3aa: ASSLREIQYNEQF
v_gene: TRBV20-1; CDR3aa: SAGRLGYQETQY
v_gene: TRBV5-1; CDR3aa: ASSLGQPGNTIY
v_gene: TRBV20-1; CDR3aa: SPGQGAATEAF
v_gene: TRBV7-9; CDR3aa: ASSSPRTGGITEAF
v_gene: TRBV28; CDR3aa: ASSLDSGGNTIY
v_gene: TRBV7-9; CDR3aa: ASSPSGASNEKLF
v_gene: TRBV27; CDR3aa: ASSLKFRQGKNTEAF
v_gene: TRBV20-1; CDR3aa: SAWSPTDSQNTEAF
v_gene: TRBV30; CDR3aa: AWSSPGAGAYTDTQY
v_gene: TRBV2; CDR3aa: ASSERAGGTDTQY
v_gene: TRBV6-1; CDR3aa: ASIAAAGANVLT
v_gene: TRBV10-2; CDR3aa: ASTGSCRGTQY
v_gene: TRBV5-5; CDR3aa: ASSLGPPAGGLYEQF
v_gene: TRBV18; CDR3aa: ASSGTANQPQH
v_gene: TRBV5-1; CDR3aa: ASSPEAGEGQETQY
v_gene: TRBV15; CDR3aa: ATSRDFLGQETQY
v_gene: TRBV5-1; CDR3aa: ASSLDVGGRYNEQF
v_gene: TRBV6-5; CDR3aa: ASSYAGQGYEQY
v_gene: TRBV24-1; CDR3aa: ATSAEDLPLNEQF
v_gene: TRBV5-1; CDR3aa: ASNAGQGYNEQF
v_gene: TRBV5-5; CDR3aa: ASSFDRANYGYT
v_gene: TRBV18; CDR3aa: ASSPQGTGTSTDTQY
v_gene: TRBV7-8; CDR3aa: ASSLAGKIGGDTQY
v_gene: TRBV3-1; CDR3aa: ASRLAGGDEQF
v_gene: TRBV18; CDR3aa: ASSPKTGPAELV
v_gene: TRBV6-1; CDR3aa: ASTTGVSGRALEQY
v_gene: TRBV20-1; CDR3aa: SASQVRGSQPQH
v_gene: TRBV18; CDR3aa: ASSPPGLADYTDTQY